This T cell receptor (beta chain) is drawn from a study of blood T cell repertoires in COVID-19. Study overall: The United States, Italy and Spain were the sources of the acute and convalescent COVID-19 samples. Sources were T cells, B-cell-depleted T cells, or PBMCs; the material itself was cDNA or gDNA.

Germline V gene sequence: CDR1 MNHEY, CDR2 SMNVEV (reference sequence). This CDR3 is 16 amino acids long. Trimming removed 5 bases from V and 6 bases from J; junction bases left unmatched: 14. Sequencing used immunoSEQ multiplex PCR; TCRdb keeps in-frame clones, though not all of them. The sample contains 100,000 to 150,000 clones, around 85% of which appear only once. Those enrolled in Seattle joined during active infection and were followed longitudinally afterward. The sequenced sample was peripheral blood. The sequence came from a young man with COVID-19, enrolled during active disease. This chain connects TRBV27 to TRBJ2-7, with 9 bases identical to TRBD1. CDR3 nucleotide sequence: TGTGCCAGCAGTCTAACAGGGGGCAATACCTTTCGCGAGCAGTACTTC. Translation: CASSLTGGNTFREQYF.